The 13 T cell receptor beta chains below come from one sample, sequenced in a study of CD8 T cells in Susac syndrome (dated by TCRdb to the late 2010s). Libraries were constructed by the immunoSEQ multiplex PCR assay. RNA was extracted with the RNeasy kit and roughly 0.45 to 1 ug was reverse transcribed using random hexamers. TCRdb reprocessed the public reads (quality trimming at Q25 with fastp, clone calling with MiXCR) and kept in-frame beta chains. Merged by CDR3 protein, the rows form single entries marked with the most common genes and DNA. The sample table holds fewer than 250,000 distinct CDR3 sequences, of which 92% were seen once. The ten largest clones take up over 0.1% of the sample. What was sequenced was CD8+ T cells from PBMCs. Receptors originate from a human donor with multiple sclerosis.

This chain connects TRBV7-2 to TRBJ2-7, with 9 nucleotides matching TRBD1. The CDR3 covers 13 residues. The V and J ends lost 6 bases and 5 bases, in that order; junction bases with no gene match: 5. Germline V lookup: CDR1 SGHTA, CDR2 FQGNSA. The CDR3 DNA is TGTGCCAGCAGTCGACAGGGGGTTCACGAGCAGTACTTC. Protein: CASSRQGVHEQYF.

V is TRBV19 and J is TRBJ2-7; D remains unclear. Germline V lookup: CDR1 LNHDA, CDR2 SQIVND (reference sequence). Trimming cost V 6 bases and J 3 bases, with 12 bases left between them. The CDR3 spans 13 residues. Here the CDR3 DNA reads TGTGCCAGTAGCGCCCAGGCCTACTACGAGCAGTACTTC. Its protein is CASSAQAYYEQYF.

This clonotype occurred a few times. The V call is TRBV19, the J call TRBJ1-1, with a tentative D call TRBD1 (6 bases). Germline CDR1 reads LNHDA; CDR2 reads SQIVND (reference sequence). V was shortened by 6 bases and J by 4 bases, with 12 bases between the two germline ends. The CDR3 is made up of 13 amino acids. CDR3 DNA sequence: TGTGCCAGTAGCCCAACAGGGAGCACTGAAGCTTTCTTT. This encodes CASSPTGSTEAFF.

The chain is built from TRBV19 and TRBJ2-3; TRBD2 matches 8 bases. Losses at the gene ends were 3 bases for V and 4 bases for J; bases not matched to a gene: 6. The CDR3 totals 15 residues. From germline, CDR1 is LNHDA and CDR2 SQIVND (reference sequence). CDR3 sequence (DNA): TGTGCCAGTAGTATCCGGGGGGGACAAGCAGATACGCAGTATTTT. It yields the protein CASSIRGGQADTQYF.

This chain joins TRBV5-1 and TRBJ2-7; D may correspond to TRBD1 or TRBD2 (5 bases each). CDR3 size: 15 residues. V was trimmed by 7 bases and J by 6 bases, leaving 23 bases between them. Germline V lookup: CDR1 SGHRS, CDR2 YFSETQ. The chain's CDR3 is CASFDSPGPRLEQYF. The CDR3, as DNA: TGCGCCAGCTTTGACTCACCGGGACCCCGGCTCGAGCAGTACTTC.

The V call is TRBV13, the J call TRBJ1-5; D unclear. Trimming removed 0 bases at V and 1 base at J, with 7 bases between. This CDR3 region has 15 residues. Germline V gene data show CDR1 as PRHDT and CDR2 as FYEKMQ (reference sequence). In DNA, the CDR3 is TGTGCCAGCAGCTTAGGAGTTAGGAGCAATCAGCCCCAGCATTTT. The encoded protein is CASSLGVRSNQPQHF.

The CDR3 loop reads CASSSTFSTGYYGYTF. Here the CDR3 DNA reads TGTGCCAGCAGCTCCACATTCTCGACAGGGTACTATGGCTACACCTTC. The J gene is TRBJ1-2, the V gene TRBV7-9; 7 bases are a match to TRBD1. The CDR3 contains 16 residues. After removal of 4 bases from V and 3 bases from J, the junction contained 11 bases not matched to a gene. Germline CDR1 SEHNR, CDR2 FQNEAQ (reference sequence).

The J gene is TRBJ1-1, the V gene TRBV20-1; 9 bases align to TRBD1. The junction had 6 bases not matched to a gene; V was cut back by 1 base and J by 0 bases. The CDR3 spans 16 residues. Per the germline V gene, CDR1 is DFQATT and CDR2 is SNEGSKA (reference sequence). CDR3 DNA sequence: TGCAGTGCTAGAGGGAAGGGACAGGGCTTGAACACTGAAGCTTTCTTT. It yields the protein CSARGKGQGLNTEAFF.

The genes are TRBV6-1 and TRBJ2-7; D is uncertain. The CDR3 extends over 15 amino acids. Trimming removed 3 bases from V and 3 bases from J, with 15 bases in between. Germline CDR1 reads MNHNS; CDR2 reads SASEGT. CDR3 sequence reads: CASSEFLGGYYEQYF. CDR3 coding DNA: TGTGCCAGCAGTGAGTTTTTGGGCGGATACTACGAGCAGTACTTC.

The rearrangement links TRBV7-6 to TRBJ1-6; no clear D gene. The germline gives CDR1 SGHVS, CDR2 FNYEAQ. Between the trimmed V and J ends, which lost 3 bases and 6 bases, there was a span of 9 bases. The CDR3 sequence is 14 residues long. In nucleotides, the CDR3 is TGTGCCAGCAGCTTGGGCACCTCTAATTCACCCCTCCACTTT. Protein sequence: CASSLGTSNSPLHF.

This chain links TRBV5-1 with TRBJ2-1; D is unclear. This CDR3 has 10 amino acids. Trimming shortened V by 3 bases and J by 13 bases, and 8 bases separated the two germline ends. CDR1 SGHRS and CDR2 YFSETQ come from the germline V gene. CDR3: CASSCLPQFF. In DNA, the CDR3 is TGCGCCAGCAGCTGCCTCCCACAGTTCTTC.

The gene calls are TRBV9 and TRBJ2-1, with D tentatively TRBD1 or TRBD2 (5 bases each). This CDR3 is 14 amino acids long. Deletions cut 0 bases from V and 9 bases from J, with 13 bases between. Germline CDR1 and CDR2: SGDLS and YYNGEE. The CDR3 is CASSVEGTGGEQFF. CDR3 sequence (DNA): TGTGCCAGCAGCGTAGAAGGGACGGGCGGTGAGCAGTTCTTC.

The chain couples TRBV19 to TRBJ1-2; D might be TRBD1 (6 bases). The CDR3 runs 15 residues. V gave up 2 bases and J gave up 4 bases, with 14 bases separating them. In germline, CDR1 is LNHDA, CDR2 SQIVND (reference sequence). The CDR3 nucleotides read TGTGCCAGTAGTATAAACGACGGGGGGCCCTATGGCTACACCTTC. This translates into CASSINDGGPYGYTF.